This entry lists 3 T cell receptor beta chains sequenced from one sample in a study of preoperative IRX-2 immunotherapy in early breast cancer. Treatment defined: preoperative locoregional IRX-2 cytokine immunotherapy. The protocol was immunoSEQ multiplex PCR, while the TCRdb copy is restricted to in-frame clones and leaves out a portion. This table holds more than 35,000 clones, roughly 80% found once. The sample consisted of tumor tissue, taken after IRX-2 immunotherapy. These receptors originate from a human donor with breast cancer.

The CDR3 DNA reads TGCAGCGTTGAGGCAGGACCCTATGGCTACACCTTC. This sequence encodes CSVEAGPYGYTF. This chain links TRBV29-1 with TRBJ1-2, with no clear D. The CDR3 has 12 residues. The V gene lost 3 bases and the J gene lost 4 bases, with 9 bases spanning the gap. CDR1 SQVTM and CDR2 ANQGSEA come from the germline V gene. The full variable domain, rest sourced from reference TRBV29-1 and TRBJ1-2, is SAVISQKPSRDICQRGTSLTIQCQVDSQVTMMFWYRQQPGQSLTLIATANQGSEATYESGFVIDKFPISRPNLTFSTLTVSNMSPEDSSIYLCSVEAGPYGYTFGSGTRLTVV.

This chain connects TRBV5-1 to TRBJ2-1, with 10 bases aligning to TRBD1. V was pared by 4 bases and J by 0 bases, with 13 bases of the junction left unmatched. Germline CDR1 reads SGHRS; CDR2 reads YFSETQ. The CDR3 has 19 residues. CDR3 protein: CASSPQPGQGLSSYNEQFF. The CDR3 DNA sequence: TGCGCCAGCAGCCCTCAGCCGGGACAGGGGTTGAGCTCCTACAATGAGCAGTTCTTC.

This clone was counted a few times. The rearrangement links TRBV11-3 to TRBJ2-3, with 12 bases that match TRBD2. The junction had 11 bases not matched to a gene; V was cut back by 4 bases and J by 0 bases. The CDR3 sequence is 19 residues long. The germline CDR1 and CDR2 sequences are SGHNT and YENEEA. The CDR3 spells CASSSLAGGRASSTDTQYF. As DNA, the CDR3 is TGTGCCAGCAGCTCCCTAGCGGGGGGGAGAGCCTCAAGCACAGATACGCAGTATTTT.